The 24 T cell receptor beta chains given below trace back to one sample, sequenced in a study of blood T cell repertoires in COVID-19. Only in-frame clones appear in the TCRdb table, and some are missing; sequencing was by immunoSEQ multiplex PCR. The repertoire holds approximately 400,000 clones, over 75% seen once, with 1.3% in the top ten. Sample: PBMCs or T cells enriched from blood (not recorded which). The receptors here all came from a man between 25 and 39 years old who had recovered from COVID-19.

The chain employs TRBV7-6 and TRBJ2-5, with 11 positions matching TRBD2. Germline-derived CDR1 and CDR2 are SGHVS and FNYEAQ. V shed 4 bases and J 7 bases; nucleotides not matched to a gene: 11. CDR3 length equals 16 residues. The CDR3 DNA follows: TGTGCCAGCAGCTCCCCTATTAGCGGGGGGGCGGGGACCCAGTACTTC. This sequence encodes CASSSPISGGAGTQYF.

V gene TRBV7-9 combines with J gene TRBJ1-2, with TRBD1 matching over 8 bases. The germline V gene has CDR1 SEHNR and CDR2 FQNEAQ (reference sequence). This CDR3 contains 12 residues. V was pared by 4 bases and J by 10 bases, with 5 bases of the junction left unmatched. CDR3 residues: CASSSGGGVYTF. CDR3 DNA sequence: TGTGCCAGCAGCTCAGGGGGCGGCGTCTACACCTTC. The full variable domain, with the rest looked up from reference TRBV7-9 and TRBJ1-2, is DTGVSQNPRHKITKRGQNVTFRCDPISEHNRLYWYRQTLGQGPEFLTYFQNEAQLEKSRLLSDRFSAERPKGSFSTLEIQRTEQGDSAMYLCASSSGGGVYTFGSGTRLTVV.

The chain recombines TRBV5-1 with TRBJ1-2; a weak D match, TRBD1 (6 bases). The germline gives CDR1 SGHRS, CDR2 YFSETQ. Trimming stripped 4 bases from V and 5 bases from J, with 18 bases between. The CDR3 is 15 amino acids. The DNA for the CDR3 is TGCGCCAGCAGCGCCGAGGGGGTAATGGGATATGGCTACACCTTC. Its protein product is CASSAEGVMGYGYTF.

The CDR3 here is CASSIRGSYNSPLHF. CDR3 nucleotide sequence: TGTGCCAGTAGTATACGAGGGTCCTATAATTCACCCCTCCACTTT. This rearrangement joins TRBV19 to TRBJ1-6; D is unclear. V was trimmed by 2 bases and J by 1 base, leaving 6 bases between them. CDR1 is LNHDA and CDR2 is SQIVND in the germline V gene (reference sequence). The CDR3 totals 15 residues.

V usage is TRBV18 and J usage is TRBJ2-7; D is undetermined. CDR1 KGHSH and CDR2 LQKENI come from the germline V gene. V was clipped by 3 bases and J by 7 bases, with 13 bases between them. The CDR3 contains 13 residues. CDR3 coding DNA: TGTGCCAGCTCACCCGTTCACCTACAGGAGCAGTACTTC. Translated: CASSPVHLQEQYF.

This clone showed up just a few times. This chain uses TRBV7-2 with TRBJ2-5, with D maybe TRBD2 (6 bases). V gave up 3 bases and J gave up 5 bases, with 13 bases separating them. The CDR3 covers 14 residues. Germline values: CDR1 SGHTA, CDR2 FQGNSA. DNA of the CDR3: TGTGCCAGCAGCTTCGGCCTAGCGATGGAGACCCAGTACTTC. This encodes CASSFGLAMETQYF.

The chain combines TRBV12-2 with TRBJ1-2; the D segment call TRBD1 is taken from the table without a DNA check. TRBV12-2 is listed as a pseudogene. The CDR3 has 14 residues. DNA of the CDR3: TGTGCAAGTCGCCCCATCGACAATAACTATGGCTACACCTTC. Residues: CASRPIDNNYGYTF.

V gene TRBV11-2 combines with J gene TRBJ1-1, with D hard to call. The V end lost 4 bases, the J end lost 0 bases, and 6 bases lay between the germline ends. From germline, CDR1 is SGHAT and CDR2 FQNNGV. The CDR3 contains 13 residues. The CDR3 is CASSSQMNTEAFF. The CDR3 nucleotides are TGTGCCAGCAGCTCCCAAATGAACACTGAAGCTTTCTTT.

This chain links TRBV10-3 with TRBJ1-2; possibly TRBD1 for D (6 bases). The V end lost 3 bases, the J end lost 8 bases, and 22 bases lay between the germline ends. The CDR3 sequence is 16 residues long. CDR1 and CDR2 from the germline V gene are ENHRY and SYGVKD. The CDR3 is CAISDFGHPAQGGYTF. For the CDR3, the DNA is TGTGCCATCAGTGATTTTGGTCATCCGGCCCAGGGGGGCTACACCTTC.

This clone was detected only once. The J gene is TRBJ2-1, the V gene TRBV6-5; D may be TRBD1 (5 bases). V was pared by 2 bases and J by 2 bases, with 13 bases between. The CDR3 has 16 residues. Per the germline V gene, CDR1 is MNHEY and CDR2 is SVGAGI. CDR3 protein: CASSYDKGHTYNEQFF. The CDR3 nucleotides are TGTGCCAGCAGTTACGATAAGGGGCATACCTACAATGAGCAGTTCTTC.

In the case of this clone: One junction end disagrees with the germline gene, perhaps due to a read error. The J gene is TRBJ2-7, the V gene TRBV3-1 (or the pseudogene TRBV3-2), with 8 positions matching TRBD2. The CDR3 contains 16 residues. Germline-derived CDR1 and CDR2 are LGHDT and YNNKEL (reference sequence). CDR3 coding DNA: TGTGCCAGCAGACAAGCGGCAGCGGGGGCACCGGTAGAGCAGTACTTC. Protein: CASRQAAAGAPVEQYF.

CDR3 loop: CASSIGRGRQETQYF. The CDR3 DNA reads TGTGCCAGCAGCATCGGGCGGGGGCGCCAAGAGACCCAGTACTTC. The V call is TRBV13, the J call TRBJ2-5, with a possible D match to TRBD2 (7 bases). The CDR3 is 15 residues long. Germline V gene data show CDR1 as PRHDT and CDR2 as FYEKMQ (reference sequence). V was cut by 5 bases and J by 1 base, with 14 bases left in between.

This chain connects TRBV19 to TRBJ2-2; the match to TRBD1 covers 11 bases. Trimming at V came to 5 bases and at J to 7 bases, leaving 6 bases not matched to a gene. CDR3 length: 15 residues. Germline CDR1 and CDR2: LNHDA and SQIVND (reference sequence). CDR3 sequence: CASSLGQGAGGELFF. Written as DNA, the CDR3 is TGTGCCAGTAGTTTAGGACAGGGGGCCGGCGGGGAGCTGTTTTTT.

The CDR3 nucleotides are TGTGCCAGCAGCAAAACTAGCGCCGAGCAGTTCTTC. This sequence encodes CASSKTSAEQFF. V is TRBV6-5 and J is TRBJ2-1; TRBD2 agrees at 7 bases. The CDR3 sequence is 12 residues long. The V and J ends lost 6 bases and 10 bases, in that order; junction bases with no gene match: 6. Looked up from germline, CDR1 is MNHEY and CDR2 is SVGAGI.

The CDR3 reads CASGQGAANEAFF. The CDR3 DNA follows: TGTGCCAGTGGACAGGGGGCCGCGAATGAAGCTTTCTTT. The chain carries TRBV19 and TRBJ1-1; 11 nucleotides match TRBD1. J gave up 7 bases and V 8 bases, and 6 bases lay outside the gene matches. The germline gives CDR1 LNHDA, CDR2 SQIVND (reference sequence). The CDR3 is made up of 13 amino acids.

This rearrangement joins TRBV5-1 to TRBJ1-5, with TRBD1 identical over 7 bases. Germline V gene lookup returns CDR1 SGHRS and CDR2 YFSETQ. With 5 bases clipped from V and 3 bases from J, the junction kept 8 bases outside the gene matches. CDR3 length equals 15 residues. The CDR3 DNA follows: TGCGCCAGCAGTTCCGGGACAGACAACAATCAGCCCCAGCATTTT. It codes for CASSSGTDNNQPQHF.

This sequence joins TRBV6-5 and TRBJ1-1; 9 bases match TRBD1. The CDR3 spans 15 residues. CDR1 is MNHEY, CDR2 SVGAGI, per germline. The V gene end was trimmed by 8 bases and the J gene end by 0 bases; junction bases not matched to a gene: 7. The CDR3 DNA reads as TGTGCCAGCGGGGGGACAGGGCTCATGAACACTGAAGCTTTCTTT. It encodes CASGGTGLMNTEAFF.

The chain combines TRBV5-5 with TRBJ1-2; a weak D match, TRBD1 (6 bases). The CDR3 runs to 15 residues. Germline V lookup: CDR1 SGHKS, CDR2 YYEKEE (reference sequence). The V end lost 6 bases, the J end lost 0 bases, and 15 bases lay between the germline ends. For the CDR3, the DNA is TGTGCCAGCAACGCCCGGGACACCTCTAACTATGGCTACACCTTC. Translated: CASNARDTSNYGYTF.

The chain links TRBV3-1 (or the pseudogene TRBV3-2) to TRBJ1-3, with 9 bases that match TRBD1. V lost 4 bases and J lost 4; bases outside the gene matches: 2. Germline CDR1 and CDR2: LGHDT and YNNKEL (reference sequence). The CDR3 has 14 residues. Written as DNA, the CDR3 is TGTGCCAGCAGCCGCGGGACAGGGGGAAACACCATATATTTT. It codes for CASSRGTGGNTIYF.

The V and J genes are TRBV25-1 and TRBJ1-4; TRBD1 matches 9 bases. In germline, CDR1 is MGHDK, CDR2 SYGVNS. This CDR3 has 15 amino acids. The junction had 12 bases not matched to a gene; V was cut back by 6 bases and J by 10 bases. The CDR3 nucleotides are TGTGCCAGCAGCGAACTAACAGGGGGCGGTGGAAAACTGTTTTTT. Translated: CASSELTGGGGKLFF.

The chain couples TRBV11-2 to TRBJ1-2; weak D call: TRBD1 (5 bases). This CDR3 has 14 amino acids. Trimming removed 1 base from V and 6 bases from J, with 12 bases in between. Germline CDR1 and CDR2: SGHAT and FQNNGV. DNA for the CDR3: TGTGCCAGCAGCTTAGTCCCCGGGGGTAATGGCTACACCTTC. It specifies CASSLVPGGNGYTF.

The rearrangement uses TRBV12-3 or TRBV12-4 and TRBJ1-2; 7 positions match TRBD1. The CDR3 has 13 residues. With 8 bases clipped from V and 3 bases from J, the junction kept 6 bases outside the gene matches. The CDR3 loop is CASGDRAHYGYTF. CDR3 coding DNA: TGTGCCAGCGGTGACAGGGCCCACTATGGCTACACCTTC.

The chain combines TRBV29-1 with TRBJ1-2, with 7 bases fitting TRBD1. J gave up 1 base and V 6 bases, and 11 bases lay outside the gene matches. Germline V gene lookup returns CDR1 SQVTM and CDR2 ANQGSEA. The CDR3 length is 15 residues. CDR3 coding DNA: TGCAGCGTCACGGTGCGGACAGGCTATAACTATGGCTACACCTTC. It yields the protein CSVTVRTGYNYGYTF.

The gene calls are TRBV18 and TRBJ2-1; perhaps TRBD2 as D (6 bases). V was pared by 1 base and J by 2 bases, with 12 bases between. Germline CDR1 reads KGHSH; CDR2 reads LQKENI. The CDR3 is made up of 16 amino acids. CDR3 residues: CASSPRSERAYNEQFF. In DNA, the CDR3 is TGTGCCAGCTCACCACGATCCGAGCGGGCCTACAATGAGCAGTTCTTC. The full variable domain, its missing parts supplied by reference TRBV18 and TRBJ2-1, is NAGVMQNPRHLVRRRGQEARLRCSPMKGHSHVYWYRQLPEEGLKFMVYLQKENIIDESGMPKERFSAEFPKEGPSILRIQQVVRGDSAAYFCASSPRSERAYNEQFFGPGTRLTVL.